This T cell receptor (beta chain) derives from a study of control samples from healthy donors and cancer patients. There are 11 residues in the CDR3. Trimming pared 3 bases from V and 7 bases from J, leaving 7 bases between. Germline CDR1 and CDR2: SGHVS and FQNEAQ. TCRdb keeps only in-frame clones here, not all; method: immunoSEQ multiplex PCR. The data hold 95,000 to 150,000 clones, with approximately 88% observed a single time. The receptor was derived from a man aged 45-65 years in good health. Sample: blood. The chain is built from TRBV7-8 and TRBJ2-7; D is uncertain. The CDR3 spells CASSFTHEQYF. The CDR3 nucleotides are TGTGCCAGCAGCTTTACCCATGAGCAGTACTTC.